This TCR beta chain was captured in a study of shared clonotypes between healthy human individuals. Subsets obtained from CD4+ cells comprised CD45RA+ naive and CD45RA-negative memory cells. Assay runs were performed at deep level. The method was immunoSEQ multiplex PCR; TCRdb's version includes in-frame clones alone and lacks a portion of them. The sample lists a few million clones; more than 80% were seen once. V lost 8 bases, J lost 2 bases, and 16 bases lay in between. The CDR3 extends over 15 amino acids. Germline V CDR1 and CDR2: MNHEY, SMNVEV (reference sequence). The TCR sequence derives from a man in his late teens or twenties in good health. Some clones in this sample may be carry-over from other donors' samples. The chain has TRBV27 and TRBJ2-4, with D hard to call. What was sequenced was naive CD4+ T cells from PBMCs. Subset described: CD45RA+ positively selected. CDR3 sequence: CASATTPAPKNIQYF. The CDR3 DNA sequence: TGTGCCAGCGCCACCACCCCTGCTCCCAAAAACATTCAGTACTTC.